Shown below are 14 T cell receptor beta chains from a single sample sequenced in a study of blood T cells in healthy people across ages. The second PCR ran about 6 to 12 cycles with a sample-barcoded 5' primer and J-beta primers. From the 5' RACE reads, TCRdb called clonotypes with MiXCR, one entry per CDR3 protein. Here the sample spans fewer than 800,000 distinct CDR3 sequences, approximately 21% being singletons. Sequencing was performed on blood. Receptor source: a man between 65 and 80 years old in good health.

Only a few counts were recorded for this clonotype. The chain links TRBV18 to TRBJ1-1; no definite D call. Trimming shortened V by 4 bases and J by 5 bases, and 8 bases separated the two germline ends. Germline V CDR1 and CDR2: KGHSH, LQKENI. The length of the CDR3 is 12 residues. The CDR3 DNA reads as TGTGCCAGCTCACGCCGGGAGACTGAAGCTTTCTTT. Protein: CASSRRETEAFF.

The CDR3 nucleotides are TGTGCCAGCACCCTAGGCGGGGGGCGAACTGAAGCTTTCTTT. Translation gives CASTLGGGRTEAFF. The rearrangement uses TRBV28 and TRBJ1-1; a weak D match, TRBD1 (6 bases). Germline CDR1 reads MDHEN; CDR2 reads SYDVKM. The V end was cut by 7 bases, the J end by 5 bases, with 17 bases between. The CDR3 is 14 amino acids.

The V gene is TRBV28, the J gene TRBJ2-3; TRBD2 might be the D (6 bases). V was trimmed by 4 bases and J by 0 bases, leaving 11 bases between them. This CDR3 has 15 residues. CDR1 MDHEN and CDR2 SYDVKM come from the germline V gene. The CDR3 sequence: CASSYSGLSTDTQYF. The CDR3 DNA reads as TGTGCCAGCAGTTATAGCGGCCTCAGCACAGATACGCAGTATTTT.

V gene TRBV29-1 combines with J gene TRBJ1-5; 7 bases map to TRBD1. From germline, CDR1 is SQVTM and CDR2 ANQGSEA. The CDR3 is made up of 14 amino acids. Losses at the gene ends were 4 bases for V and 7 bases for J; bases not matched to a gene: 10. The CDR3 sequence is CSVVEGALGQPQHF. In nucleotides, the CDR3 is TGCAGCGTTGTGGAGGGGGCATTGGGACAGCCCCAGCATTTT.

The chain couples TRBV9 to TRBJ2-5, with D possibly TRBD1 on 6 matching bases. Trimming took 0 bases from V and 3 from J, leaving 9 bases between them. Germline-derived CDR1 and CDR2 are SGDLS and YYNGEE. This CDR3 contains 14 residues. DNA for the CDR3: TGTGCCAGCAGCGTAGGCGCAGGGGAAGAGACCCAGTACTTC. Translated, it gives CASSVGAGEETQYF.

The sample holds a few counts of this clonotype. The junction departs from germline at one end; a sequencing error may be responsible. V usage is TRBV28 and J usage is TRBJ1-4; a weak D match, TRBD1 (5 bases). The germline gives CDR1 MDHEN, CDR2 SYDVKM. CDR3 length: 15 residues. The CDR3: CVSSLLGDPNEKLFF. DNA of the CDR3: TGTGTCAGCAGTTTATTGGGGGACCCTAATGAAAAACTGTTTTTT.

This clonotype was seen a handful of times. The V and J genes are TRBV4-1 and TRBJ2-1; tentative D call: TRBD2 (5 bases). Germline V gives CDR1 MGHRA, CDR2 YSYEKL. The CDR3 is 16 residues long. Trimming cost V 1 base and J 0 bases, with 10 bases left between them. CDR3 bases: TGCGCCAGCAGCCAAGTTGAGGCGGGCTCCTACAATGAGCAGTTCTTC. This gives the protein CASSQVEAGSYNEQFF.

In its sample, this clonotype was seen many times. DNA of the CDR3: TGTGCCAGCTCAACGGGACAGGGTACCTACGAGCAGTACTTC. The encoded protein is CASSTGQGTYEQYF. The genes are TRBV18 and TRBJ2-7; 9 bases map to TRBD1. CDR3 size: 14 residues. Germline CDR1 reads KGHSH; CDR2 reads LQKENI. V lost 5 bases and J lost 2; bases outside the gene matches: 4.

This chain uses TRBV5-1 with TRBJ1-4, with D hard to call. V lost 0 bases to trimming and J lost 1 base, with 7 bases between them. The CDR3 spans 15 residues. Germline V CDR1 and CDR2: SGHRS, YFSETQ. CDR3 sequence reads: CASSLDIRTNEKLFF. The CDR3 nucleotides are TGCGCCAGCAGCTTGGACATTCGAACTAATGAAAAACTGTTTTTT.

The chain employs TRBV5-5 and TRBJ2-5; 9 positions agree with TRBD2. The length of the CDR3 is 14 residues. Per germline, CDR1 SGHKS and CDR2 YYEKEE (reference sequence). The J segment lost 5 bases and the V segment lost 3 bases, leaving 5 bases of the junction unmatched. The CDR3 sequence is CASSSGLAMETQYF. The CDR3 DNA follows: TGTGCCAGCAGCTCGGGACTAGCAATGGAGACCCAGTACTTC.

This clonotype was detected a few times. The chain links TRBV4-1 to TRBJ2-1; tentatively, D is TRBD2 (8 bases). V was trimmed by 1 base and J by 9 bases, leaving 19 bases between them. This CDR3 contains 16 residues. From germline, CDR1 is MGHRA and CDR2 YSYEKL. The CDR3 region has the DNA TGCGCCAGCAGCCAAGGACAGGGAACTAGCGGTTCTGAGCAGTTCTTC. Translated, it gives CASSQGQGTSGSEQFF.

The gene calls are TRBV20-1 and TRBJ2-5, with 7 positions matching TRBD1. The CDR3 totals 14 residues. J was trimmed by 3 bases and V by 5 bases; bases with no gene match: 9. From germline, CDR1 is DFQATT and CDR2 SNEGSKA (reference sequence). CDR3 residues: CSADPRTGEETQYF. Written as DNA, the CDR3 is TGCAGTGCTGACCCCCGGACAGGAGAAGAGACCCAGTACTTC.

This chain connects TRBV6-2 or TRBV6-3 to TRBJ2-3, with 9 bases identical to TRBD1. The CDR3 is 17 amino acids. Germline V lookup: CDR1 MNHEY, CDR2 SVGEGT. The V gene end was trimmed by 0 bases and the J gene end by 2 bases; junction bases not matched to a gene: 6. DNA for the CDR3: TGTGCCAGCAGTTACTCGATCGGGACAGGGAACACAGATACGCAGTATTTT. Translation: CASSYSIGTGNTDTQYF.

The chain combines TRBV5-1 with TRBJ2-2, with 7 bases matching TRBD2. The trim removed 0 bases at V and 2 bases at J, leaving 4 bases unmatched. CDR3 length: 16 residues. Germline values: CDR1 SGHRS, CDR2 YFSETQ. The CDR3 protein is CASSLVLADNTGELFF. CDR3 nucleotide sequence: TGCGCCAGCAGCTTGGTCCTAGCGGATAACACCGGGGAGCTGTTTTTT.